This entry lists 25 T cell receptor beta chains sequenced from one sample in a study of control samples from healthy donors and cancer patients. Libraries were prepared by immunoSEQ multiplex PCR; TCRdb keeps only in-frame clonotypes and omits some of them. The data show about 130,000 clones, roughly 90% seen once. Sequencing was carried out using blood. The receptors were gathered from a man between 18 and 29 years old in good health.

This chain connects TRBV2 to TRBJ1-1, with TRBD1 as a possible D gene (6 bases). CDR3 length: 15 residues. Per germline, CDR1 SNHLY and CDR2 FYNNEI. The germline V and J ends were trimmed by 8 bases and 6 bases, with 22 bases remaining between them. CDR3 coding DNA: TGTGCCAGCGAAAGTGAAGGGAGGGGGGGGCCTGAAGCTTTCTTT. This sequence encodes CASESEGRGGPEAFF.

A remark on this clone: Within the sample, other DNA sequences also encode this same CDR3. V gene TRBV7-9 combines with J gene TRBJ2-5; no firm D call. V gave up 1 base and J gave up 1 base, with 7 bases separating them. This CDR3 contains 14 residues. The germline V gene encodes CDR1 SEHNR and CDR2 FQNEAQ (reference sequence). The CDR3 sequence is CASSLVLAQETQYF. The DNA of the CDR3 is TGTGCCAGCAGCTTAGTGTTGGCCCAAGAGACCCAGTACTTC.

The V call is TRBV2, the J call TRBJ1-1; the D is unclear. Germline assignment: CDR1 SNHLY and CDR2 FYNNEI. The V end lost 7 bases, the J end lost 3 bases, and 12 bases lay between the germline ends. The CDR3 is made up of 13 amino acids. The chain's CDR3 is CASTPERDTEAFF. CDR3 nucleotide sequence: TGTGCCAGCACTCCGGAACGGGACACTGAAGCTTTCTTT. Full variable domain (outside the CDR3, taken from reference TRBV2 and TRBJ1-1): EPEVTQTPSHQVTQMGQEVILRCVPISNHLYFYWYRQILGQKVEFLVSFYNNEISEKSEIFDDQFSVERPDGSNFTLKIRSTKLEDSAMYFCASTPERDTEAFFGQGTRLTVV.

The chain links TRBV19 to TRBJ2-5; a possible D gene is TRBD1 (6 bases). This CDR3 region has 14 residues. Between the trimmed V and J ends, which lost 3 bases and 1 base, there was a span of 9 bases. Looked up from germline, CDR1 is LNHDA and CDR2 is SQIVND (reference sequence). The DNA for the CDR3 is TGTGCCAGTAGTATGAGAGGGGGCCAAGAGACCCAGTACTTC. This translates into CASSMRGGQETQYF.

The rearrangement joins TRBV6-6 to TRBJ2-7; TRBD1 agrees at 7 bases. The V gene's germline CDR1 is MNHNY and CDR2 SVGAGI (reference sequence). With 5 bases clipped from V and 3 bases from J, the junction kept 4 bases outside the gene matches. The CDR3 extends over 13 amino acids. The CDR3 reads CASSRDRDYEQYF. The CDR3 DNA reads TGTGCCAGCAGTCGCGACAGGGACTACGAGCAGTACTTC.

V and J are TRBV11-3 and TRBJ1-3, with a tentative D call TRBD1 (5 bases). The germline V gene encodes CDR1 SGHNT and CDR2 YENEEA. The CDR3 runs to 14 residues. Trimming stripped 5 bases from V and 3 bases from J, with 11 bases between. DNA of the CDR3: TGTGCCAGCAGCCCAGGGTACCTTGGAAACACCATATATTTT. Protein: CASSPGYLGNTIYF.

The chain joins TRBV7-9 to TRBJ1-3, with D hard to call. CDR1 is SEHNR and CDR2 is FQNEAQ in the germline V gene (reference sequence). This CDR3 is built from 13 residues. V lost 5 bases and J lost 4, with 9 bases in between. Here the CDR3 DNA reads TGTGCCAGCAGCCGTGGATCAGGAAACACCATATATTTT. Translated: CASSRGSGNTIYF.

V gene TRBV6-6 combines with J gene TRBJ2-2, with unresolved D. This CDR3 is 13 amino acids long. Germline lookup yields CDR1 MNHNY and CDR2 SVGAGI (reference sequence). Deletions cut 4 bases from V and 7 bases from J, with 10 bases between. The CDR3 here is CASSSETGGELFF. The CDR3, as DNA: TGTGCCAGCAGTTCCGAGACGGGCGGGGAGCTGTTTTTT.

The chain couples TRBV3-1 (or the pseudogene TRBV3-2) to TRBJ2-2; TRBD1 matches 9 bases. CDR1 and CDR2 (germline): LGHDT, YNNKEL (reference sequence). The V and J ends lost 0 bases and 7 bases, in that order; junction bases with no gene match: 6. There are 16 residues in the CDR3. The CDR3 loop is CASSQEGTGSNGELFF. In DNA form, the CDR3 reads TGTGCCAGCAGCCAAGAGGGGACAGGGTCAAACGGGGAGCTGTTTTTT.

The rearrangement joins TRBV6-2 or TRBV6-3 to TRBJ1-2; D is ambiguous. This CDR3 spans 12 amino acids. Germline CDR1 and CDR2: MNHEY and SVGEGT. Trimming left V 2 bases short and J 3 bases short, with 4 bases between. The CDR3 sequence: CASSYGDYGYTF. Written as DNA, the CDR3 is TGTGCCAGCAGTTACGGGGACTATGGCTACACCTTC.

The V gene is TRBV2, the J gene TRBJ2-5; D uncertain. This CDR3 spans 12 amino acids. Trimming took 7 bases from V and 7 from J, leaving 13 bases between them. Germline lookup yields CDR1 SNHLY and CDR2 FYNNEI. The CDR3 protein is CASTSLHATQYF. The CDR3 DNA sequence: TGTGCCAGCACTTCTCTCCACGCGACCCAGTACTTC.

The V call is TRBV29-1, the J call TRBJ2-3; D not certain. V lost 6 bases, J lost 0 bases, and 13 bases lay in between. Germline loops: CDR1 SQVTM, CDR2 ANQGSEA. This CDR3 spans 14 amino acids. The CDR3 spells CSVGYVSSTDTQYF. CDR3 coding DNA: TGCAGCGTGGGATATGTCTCTAGCACAGATACGCAGTATTTT.

The rearrangement links TRBV29-1 to TRBJ2-1, with D possibly TRBD2 on 5 matching bases. This CDR3 is 15 amino acids long. Germline V gene lookup returns CDR1 SQVTM and CDR2 ANQGSEA. V lost 7 bases to trimming and J lost 8 bases, with 24 bases between them. CDR3 sequence (DNA): TGCAGCGGTGGATCGGGCGGGCCCCTCGGGGATGAGCAGTTCTTC. This translates into CSGGSGGPLGDEQFF.

The V gene is TRBV19, the J gene TRBJ2-7; TRBD2 is a possible D gene (6 bases). Trimming took 3 bases from V and 7 from J, leaving 16 bases between them. The CDR3 runs 14 residues. The germline CDR1 and CDR2 sequences are LNHDA and SQIVND (reference sequence). Written as DNA, the CDR3 is TGTGCCAGTAGTATCGGGGGATCGGGTCGGGAGCAGTACTTC. Translation: CASSIGGSGREQYF.

The chain links TRBV30 to TRBJ2-7; maybe TRBD1 (6 bases). Germline CDR1 and CDR2: GTSNPN and SVGIG (reference sequence). V lost 0 bases and J 4 bases, leaving 10 bases between the germline ends. The CDR3 loop spans 13 amino acids. The CDR3 nucleotides read TGTGCCTGGAGTGTGGGCAGGGGATACGAGCAGTACTTC. Its protein product is CAWSVGRGYEQYF.

The chain's CDR3 is CAISDDSNQPQHF. The CDR3 DNA reads TGTGCCATCAGTGATGATAGCAATCAGCCCCAGCATTTT. The chain couples TRBV10-3 to TRBJ1-5, with D unresolved. This CDR3 is built from 13 residues. Per germline, CDR1 ENHRY and CDR2 SYGVKD. With 3 bases removed from V and 0 bases from J, the gap between germline ends came to 3 bases.

The chain is built from TRBV24-1 and TRBJ2-2; weak D call: TRBD1 (5 bases). The CDR3 runs 13 residues. Germline lookup yields CDR1 KGHDR and CDR2 SFDVKD. Trimming pared 8 bases from V and 5 bases from J, leaving 11 bases between. The CDR3 DNA reads TGTGCCACCAAGGGTGACAGTACCGGGGAGCTGTTTTTT. Protein: CATKGDSTGELFF.

A few counts support this clone. The chain joins TRBV27 to TRBJ1-5; unclear D gene. The germline gives CDR1 MNHEY, CDR2 SMNVEV (reference sequence). The CDR3 runs 13 residues. Trimming left V 4 bases short and J 3 bases short, with 7 bases between. CDR3 protein: CASSSGYNQPQHF. For the CDR3, the DNA is TGTGCCAGCAGTTCGGGTTACAATCAGCCCCAGCATTTT.

The chain employs TRBV2 and TRBJ2-5, with 7 bases that match TRBD1. There are 14 residues in the CDR3. Germline CDR1 and CDR2: SNHLY and FYNNEI. Trimming took 6 bases from V and 2 from J; bases not matched to a gene: 6. In DNA form, the CDR3 reads TGTGCCAGCAGGGTGACAGGGAATCAAGAGACCCAGTACTTC. Protein sequence: CASRVTGNQETQYF.

The gene calls are TRBV18 and TRBJ1-2; TRBD1 agrees at 8 bases. V lost 3 bases and J lost 6; bases outside the gene matches: 3. Germline loops: CDR1 KGHSH, CDR2 LQKENI. The CDR3 is made up of 13 amino acids. This CDR3 is CASSPGDRNGYTF. The CDR3 DNA sequence: TGTGCCAGCTCACCGGGGGACAGGAATGGCTACACCTTC.

This clone was counted a few times. This chain connects TRBV18 to TRBJ2-1; the match to TRBD1 covers 7 bases. V lost 5 bases to trimming and J lost 1 base; unmatched junction nucleotides: 5. The germline V gene has CDR1 KGHSH and CDR2 LQKENI. The CDR3 has 15 amino acids. The CDR3 spells CASSGTQGSYNEQFF. CDR3 DNA: TGTGCCAGCTCAGGAACACAGGGGTCCTACAATGAGCAGTTCTTC.

The chain uses TRBV7-2 and TRBJ1-1; D gene ambiguous. CDR1 is SGHTA, CDR2 FQGNSA, per germline. The CDR3 runs 12 residues. The V and J ends lost 1 base and 7 bases respectively, with 7 bases between them. The CDR3 spells CASSLGAREAFF. CDR3 DNA sequence: TGTGCCAGCAGCTTAGGGGCCCGTGAAGCTTTCTTT.

In its sample, this clone was seen a few times. This chain joins TRBV11-2 and TRBJ2-1; no clear D. The germline CDR1 and CDR2 sequences are SGHAT and FQNNGV. V lost 0 bases to trimming and J lost 4 bases, with 10 bases between them. The CDR3 is made up of 15 amino acids. The CDR3 bases are TGTGCCAGCAGCTTAGATCAGTGGGGTTACAATGAGCAGTTCTTC. Protein product: CASSLDQWGYNEQFF.

This chain connects TRBV28 to TRBJ2-3; 8 bases are a match to TRBD1. Germline CDR1 reads MDHEN; CDR2 reads SYDVKM. The CDR3 is 19 amino acids. J lost 2 bases, V lost 5 bases, and 18 bases had no gene match. As DNA, the CDR3 is TGTGCCAGCAGTACCCCCTACCTTTGGGGACAGGACTACACAGATACGCAGTATTTT. Translating it yields CASSTPYLWGQDYTDTQYF.

The chain joins TRBV6-5 to TRBJ2-7; D not certain. CDR1 is MNHEY and CDR2 is SVGAGI in the germline V gene. Trimming stripped 0 bases from V and 0 bases from J, with 6 bases between. This CDR3 has 14 amino acids. The CDR3 spells CASSYSPGSYEQYF. In nucleotides, the CDR3 is TGTGCCAGCAGTTACTCGCCAGGCTCCTACGAGCAGTACTTC.